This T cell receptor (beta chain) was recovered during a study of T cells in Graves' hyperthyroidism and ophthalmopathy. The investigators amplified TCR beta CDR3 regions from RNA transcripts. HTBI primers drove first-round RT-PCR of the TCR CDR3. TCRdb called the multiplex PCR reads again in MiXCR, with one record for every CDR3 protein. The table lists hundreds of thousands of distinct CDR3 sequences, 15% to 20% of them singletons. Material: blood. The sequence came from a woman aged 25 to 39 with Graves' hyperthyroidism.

This CDR3 reads CASSTGTGGEKLFF. CDR3 sequence (DNA): TGTGCCAGCAGCACCGGGACAGGCGGAGAAAAACTGTTTTTT. The chain couples TRBV9 to TRBJ1-4; TRBD1 matches 8 bases. CDR3 length: 14 residues. Germline-derived CDR1 and CDR2 are SGDLS and YYNGEE. Unmatched junction bases numbered 7, after V lost 4 bases and J lost 8 bases.